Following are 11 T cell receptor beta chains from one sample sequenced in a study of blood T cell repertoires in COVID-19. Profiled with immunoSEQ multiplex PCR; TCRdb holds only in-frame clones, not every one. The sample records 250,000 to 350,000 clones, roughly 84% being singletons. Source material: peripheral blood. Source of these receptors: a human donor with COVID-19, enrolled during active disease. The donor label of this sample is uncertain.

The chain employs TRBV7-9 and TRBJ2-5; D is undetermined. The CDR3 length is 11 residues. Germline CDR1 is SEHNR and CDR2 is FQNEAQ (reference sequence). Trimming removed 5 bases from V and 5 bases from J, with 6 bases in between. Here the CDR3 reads CASSQRETQYF. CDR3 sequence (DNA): TGTGCCAGCAGCCAGAGGGAGACCCAGTACTTC.

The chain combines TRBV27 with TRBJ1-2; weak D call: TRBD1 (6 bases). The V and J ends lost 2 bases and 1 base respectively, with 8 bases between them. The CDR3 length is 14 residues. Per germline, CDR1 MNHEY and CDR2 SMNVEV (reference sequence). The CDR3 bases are TGTGCCAGCAGTTTAACGGACAGTAACTATGGCTACACCTTC. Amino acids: CASSLTDSNYGYTF.

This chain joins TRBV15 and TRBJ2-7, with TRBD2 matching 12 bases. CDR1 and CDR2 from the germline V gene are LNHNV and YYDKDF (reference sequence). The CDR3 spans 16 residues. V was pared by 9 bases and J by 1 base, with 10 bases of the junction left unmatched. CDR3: CATEASGRGLSYEQYF. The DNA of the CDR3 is TGTGCCACAGAAGCTAGCGGGAGGGGCCTTTCCTACGAGCAGTACTTC.

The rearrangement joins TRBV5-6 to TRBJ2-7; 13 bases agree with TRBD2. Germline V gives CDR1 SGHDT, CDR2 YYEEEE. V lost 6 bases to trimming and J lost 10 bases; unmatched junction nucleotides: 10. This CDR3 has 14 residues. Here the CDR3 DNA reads TGTGCCAGCAACCCCGGACTAGCGGGAGTTAGTCAGTACTTC. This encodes CASNPGLAGVSQYF.

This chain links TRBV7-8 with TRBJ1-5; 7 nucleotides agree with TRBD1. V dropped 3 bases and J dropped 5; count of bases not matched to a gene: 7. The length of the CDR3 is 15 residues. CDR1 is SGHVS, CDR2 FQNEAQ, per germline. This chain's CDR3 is CASSFADRKDQPQHF. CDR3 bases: TGTGCCAGCAGCTTCGCGGACAGGAAGGATCAGCCCCAGCATTTT.

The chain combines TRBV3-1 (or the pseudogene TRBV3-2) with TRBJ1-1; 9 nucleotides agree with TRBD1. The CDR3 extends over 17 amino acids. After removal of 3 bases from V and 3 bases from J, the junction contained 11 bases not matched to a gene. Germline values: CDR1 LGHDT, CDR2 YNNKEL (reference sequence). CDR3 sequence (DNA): TGTGCCAGCAGCCAGAGGGGTGGACAGGGGTTGGACACTGAAGCTTTCTTT. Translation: CASSQRGGQGLDTEAFF.

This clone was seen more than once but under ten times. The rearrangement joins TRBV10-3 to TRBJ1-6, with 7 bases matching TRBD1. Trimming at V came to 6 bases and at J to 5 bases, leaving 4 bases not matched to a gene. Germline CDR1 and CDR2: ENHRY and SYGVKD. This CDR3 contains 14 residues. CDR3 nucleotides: TGTGCCATCAGACGGGACAGCGATAATTCACCCCTCCACTTT. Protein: CAIRRDSDNSPLHF.

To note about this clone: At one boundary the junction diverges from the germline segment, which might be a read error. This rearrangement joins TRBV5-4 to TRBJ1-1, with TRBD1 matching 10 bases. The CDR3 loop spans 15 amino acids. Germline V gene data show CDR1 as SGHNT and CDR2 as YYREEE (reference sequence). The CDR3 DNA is TGCGTAACGTTTAGGGGACAGGGGTTTGCCGTCGAAGCTTTCTTT. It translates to CVTFRGQGFAVEAFF.

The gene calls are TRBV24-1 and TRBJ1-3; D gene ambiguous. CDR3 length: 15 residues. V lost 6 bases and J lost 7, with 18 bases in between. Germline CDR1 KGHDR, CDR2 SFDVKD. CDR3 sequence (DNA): TGTGCCACCAGTTCGGAGTCGGGTCTGGGTAACACCATATATTTT. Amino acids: CATSSESGLGNTIYF.

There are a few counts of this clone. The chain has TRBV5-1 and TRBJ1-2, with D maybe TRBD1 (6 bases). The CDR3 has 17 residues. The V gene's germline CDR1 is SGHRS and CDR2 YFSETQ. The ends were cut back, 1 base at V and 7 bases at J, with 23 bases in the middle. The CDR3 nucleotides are TGCGCCAGCAGCTTGCAGGGAAGTCAGGGGACGAGCGCTGGCTACACCTTC. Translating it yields CASSLQGSQGTSAGYTF. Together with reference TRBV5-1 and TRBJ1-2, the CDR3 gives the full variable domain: KAGVTQTPRYLIKTRGQQVTLSCSPISGHRSVSWYQQTPGQGLQFLFEYFSETQRNKGNFPGRFSGRQFSNSRSEMNVSTLELGDSALYLCASSLQGSQGTSAGYTFGSGTRLTVV.

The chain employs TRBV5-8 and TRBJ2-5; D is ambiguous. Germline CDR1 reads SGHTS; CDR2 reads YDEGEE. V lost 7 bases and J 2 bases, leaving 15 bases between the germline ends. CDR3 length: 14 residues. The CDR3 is CASLQSRKQETQYF. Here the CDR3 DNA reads TGTGCCAGCCTACAATCCAGGAAACAAGAGACCCAGTACTTC.